This T cell receptor beta chain was identified in a study of blood T cell repertoires in COVID-19. Study-wide background: The analysed material was cDNA or gDNA that came from T cells, B-cell-depleted T cells, or PBMCs.

CDR1 and CDR2 from the germline V gene are KGHSH and LQKENI. CDR3 length equals 14 residues. V lost 2 bases and J 6 bases, leaving 14 bases between the germline ends. Profiling relied on immunoSEQ multiplex PCR, and the TCRdb table lists in-frame clones only, not all of them. In the table there are about 140,000 clones, roughly three quarters of which are singletons. Specimen: peripheral blood. The chain uses TRBV18 and TRBJ2-7, with a tentative D call TRBD2 (6 bases). This TCR derives from a man aged 45-65 years with active or convalescent COVID-19. CDR3 in DNA: TGTGCCAGCTCACCAAAAGGGGAGGATAGCGAGCAGTACTTC. It specifies CASSPKGEDSEQYF.